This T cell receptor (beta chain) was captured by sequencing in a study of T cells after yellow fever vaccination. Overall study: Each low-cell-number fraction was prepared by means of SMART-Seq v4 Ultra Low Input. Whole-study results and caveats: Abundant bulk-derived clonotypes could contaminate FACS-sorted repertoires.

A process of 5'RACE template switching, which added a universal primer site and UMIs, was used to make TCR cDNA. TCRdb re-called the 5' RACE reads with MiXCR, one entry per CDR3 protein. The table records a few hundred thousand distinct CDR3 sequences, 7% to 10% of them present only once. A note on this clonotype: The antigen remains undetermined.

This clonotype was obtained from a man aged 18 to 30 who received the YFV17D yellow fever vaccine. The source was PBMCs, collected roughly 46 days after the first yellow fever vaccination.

The CDR3 DNA follows: TGTGCCAGCAGCCCAGGTTTTGGGGGCGATGAGCAGTTCTTC. This gives the protein CASSPGFGGDEQFF. This rearrangement joins TRBV11-2 to TRBJ2-1; maybe TRBD1 (6 bases). V lost 5 bases, J lost 8 bases, and 16 bases lay in between. The V gene's germline CDR1 is SGHAT and CDR2 FQNNGV. The CDR3 spans 14 residues.